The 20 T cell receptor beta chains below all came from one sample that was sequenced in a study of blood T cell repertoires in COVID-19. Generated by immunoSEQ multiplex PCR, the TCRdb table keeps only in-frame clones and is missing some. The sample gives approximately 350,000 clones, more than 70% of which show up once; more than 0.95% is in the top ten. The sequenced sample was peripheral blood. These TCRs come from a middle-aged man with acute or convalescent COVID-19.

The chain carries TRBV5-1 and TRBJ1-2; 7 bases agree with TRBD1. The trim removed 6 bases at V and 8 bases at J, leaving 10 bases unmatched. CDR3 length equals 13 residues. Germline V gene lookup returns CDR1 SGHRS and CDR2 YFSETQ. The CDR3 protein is CASTPDRVGGYTF. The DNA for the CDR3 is TGCGCCAGCACGCCAGACAGGGTTGGGGGCTACACCTTC.

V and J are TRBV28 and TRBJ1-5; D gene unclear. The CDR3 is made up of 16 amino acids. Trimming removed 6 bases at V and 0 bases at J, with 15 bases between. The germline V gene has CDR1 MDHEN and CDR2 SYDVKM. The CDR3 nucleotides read TGTGCCAGCAGCGGGCCAGAGGGTTATAGCAATCAGCCCCAGCATTTT. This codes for CASSGPEGYSNQPQHF.

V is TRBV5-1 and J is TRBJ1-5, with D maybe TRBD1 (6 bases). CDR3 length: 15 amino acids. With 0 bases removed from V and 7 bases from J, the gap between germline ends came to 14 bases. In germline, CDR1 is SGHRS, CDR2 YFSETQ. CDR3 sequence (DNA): TGCGCCAGCAGCTTGGAAGGGGCAGGGGAACAGCCCCAGCATTTT. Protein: CASSLEGAGEQPQHF.

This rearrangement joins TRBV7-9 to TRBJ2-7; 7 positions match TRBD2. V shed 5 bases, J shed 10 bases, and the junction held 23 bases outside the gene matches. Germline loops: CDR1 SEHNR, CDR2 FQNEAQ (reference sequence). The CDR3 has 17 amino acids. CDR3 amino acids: CASSHGGAGPIFFGQYF. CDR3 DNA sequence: TGTGCCAGCAGCCACGGAGGAGCGGGACCGATTTTCTTCGGACAGTACTTC.

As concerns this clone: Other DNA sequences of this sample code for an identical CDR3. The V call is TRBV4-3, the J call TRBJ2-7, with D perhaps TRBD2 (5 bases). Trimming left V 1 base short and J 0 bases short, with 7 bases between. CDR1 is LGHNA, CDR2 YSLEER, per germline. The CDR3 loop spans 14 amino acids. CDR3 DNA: TGCGCCAGCAGCCAAGGCCGGGGCTCCTACGAGCAGTACTTC. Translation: CASSQGRGSYEQYF.

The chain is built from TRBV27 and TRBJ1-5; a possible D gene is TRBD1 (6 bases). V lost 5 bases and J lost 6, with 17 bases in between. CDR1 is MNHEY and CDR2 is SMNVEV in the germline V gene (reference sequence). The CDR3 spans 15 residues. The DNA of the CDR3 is TGTGCCAGCAGTCCGATGGCAGGGGTTGGTCAGCCCCAGCATTTT. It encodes CASSPMAGVGQPQHF.

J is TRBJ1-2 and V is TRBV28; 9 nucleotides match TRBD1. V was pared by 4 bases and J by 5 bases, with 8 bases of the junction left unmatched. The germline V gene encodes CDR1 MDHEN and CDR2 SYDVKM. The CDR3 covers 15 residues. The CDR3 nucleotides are TGTGCCAGCAGTTCTAGTGGACAGGGGCTATATGGCTACACCTTC. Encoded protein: CASSSSGQGLYGYTF.

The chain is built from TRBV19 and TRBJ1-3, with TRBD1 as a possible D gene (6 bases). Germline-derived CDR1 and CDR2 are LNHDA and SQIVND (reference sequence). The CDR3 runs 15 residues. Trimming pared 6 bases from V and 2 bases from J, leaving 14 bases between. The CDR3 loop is CASRQGQNPGNTIYF. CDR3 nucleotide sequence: TGTGCCAGTAGACAAGGACAGAACCCTGGAAACACCATATATTTT.

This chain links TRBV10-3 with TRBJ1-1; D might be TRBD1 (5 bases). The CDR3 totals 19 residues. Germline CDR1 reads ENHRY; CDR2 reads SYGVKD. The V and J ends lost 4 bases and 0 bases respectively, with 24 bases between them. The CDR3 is CAISGALGGTSSMNTEAFF. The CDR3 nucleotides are TGTGCCATCAGTGGAGCTCTGGGAGGGACGTCTAGCATGAACACTGAAGCTTTCTTT.

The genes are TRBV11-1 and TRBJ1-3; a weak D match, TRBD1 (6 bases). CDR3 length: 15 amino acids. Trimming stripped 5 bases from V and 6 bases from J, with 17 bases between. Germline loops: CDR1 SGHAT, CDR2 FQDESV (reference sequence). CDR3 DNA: TGTGCCAGCAGCCCGCGGACAGCCCAAACAAACACCATATATTTT. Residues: CASSPRTAQTNTIYF.

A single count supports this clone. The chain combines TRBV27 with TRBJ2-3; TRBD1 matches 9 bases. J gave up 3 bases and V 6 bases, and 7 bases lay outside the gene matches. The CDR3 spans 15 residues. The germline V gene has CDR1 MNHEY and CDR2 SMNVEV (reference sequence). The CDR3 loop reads CASSPRQGVTDTQYF. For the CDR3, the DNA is TGTGCCAGCAGCCCCAGACAGGGGGTGACAGATACGCAGTATTTT.

The CDR3 protein is CASSLSWGYSYEQYF. The CDR3, as DNA: TGTGCCAGCAGTTTATCGTGGGGCTACTCCTACGAGCAGTACTTC. The V and J genes are TRBV27 and TRBJ2-7, with TRBD1 as a possible D gene (5 bases). Trimming cost V 0 bases and J 0 bases, with 9 bases left between them. Per the germline V gene, CDR1 is MNHEY and CDR2 is SMNVEV (reference sequence). This CDR3 comprises 15 residues.

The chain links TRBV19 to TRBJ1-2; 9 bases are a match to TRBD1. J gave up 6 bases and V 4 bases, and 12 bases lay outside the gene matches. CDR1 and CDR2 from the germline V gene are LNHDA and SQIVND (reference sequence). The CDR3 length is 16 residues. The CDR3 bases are TGTGCCAGTAGTACACCCACGGGACAGGGCGTCGATGGCTACACCTTC. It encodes CASSTPTGQGVDGYTF.

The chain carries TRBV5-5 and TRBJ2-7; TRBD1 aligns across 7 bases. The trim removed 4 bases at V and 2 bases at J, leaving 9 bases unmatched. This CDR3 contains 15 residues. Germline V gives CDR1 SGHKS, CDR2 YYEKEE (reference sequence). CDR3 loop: CASSRTGVRAYEQYF. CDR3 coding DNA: TGTGCCAGCAGCAGGACAGGAGTTCGGGCCTACGAGCAGTACTTC.

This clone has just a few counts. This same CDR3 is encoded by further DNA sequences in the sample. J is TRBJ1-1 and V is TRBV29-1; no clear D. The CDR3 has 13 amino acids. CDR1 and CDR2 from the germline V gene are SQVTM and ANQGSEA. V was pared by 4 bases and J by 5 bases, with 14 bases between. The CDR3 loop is CSVVRGGGTEAFF. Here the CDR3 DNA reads TGCAGCGTTGTACGGGGAGGCGGTACTGAAGCTTTCTTT.

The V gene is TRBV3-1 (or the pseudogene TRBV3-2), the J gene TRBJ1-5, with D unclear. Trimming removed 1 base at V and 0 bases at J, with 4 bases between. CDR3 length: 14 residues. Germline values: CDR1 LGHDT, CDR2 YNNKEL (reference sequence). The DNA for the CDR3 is TGTGCCAGCAGCCAAGGACTTAGCAATCAGCCCCAGCATTTT. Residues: CASSQGLSNQPQHF.

CDR3 sequence: CAWTANYGYTF. CDR3 bases: TGTGCCTGGACAGCTAACTATGGCTACACCTTC. The chain combines TRBV30 with TRBJ1-2; the D is unclear. The germline gives CDR1 GTSNPN, CDR2 SVGIG (reference sequence). V lost 4 bases, J lost 0 bases, and 3 bases lay in between. This CDR3 is 11 amino acids long.

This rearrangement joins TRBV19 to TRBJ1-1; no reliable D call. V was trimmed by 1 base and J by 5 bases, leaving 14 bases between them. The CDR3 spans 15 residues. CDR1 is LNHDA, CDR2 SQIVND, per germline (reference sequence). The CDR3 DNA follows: TGTGCCAGTAGTATAGTCGGCCACCTAGGAACTGAAGCTTTCTTT. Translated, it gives CASSIVGHLGTEAFF.

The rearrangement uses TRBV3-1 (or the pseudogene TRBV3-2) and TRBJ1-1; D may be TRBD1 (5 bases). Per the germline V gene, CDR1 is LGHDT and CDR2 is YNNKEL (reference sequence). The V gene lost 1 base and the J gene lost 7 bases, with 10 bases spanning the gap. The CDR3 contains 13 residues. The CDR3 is CASSQGVQGEAFF. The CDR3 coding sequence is TGTGCCAGCAGCCAAGGGGTTCAGGGTGAAGCTTTCTTT.

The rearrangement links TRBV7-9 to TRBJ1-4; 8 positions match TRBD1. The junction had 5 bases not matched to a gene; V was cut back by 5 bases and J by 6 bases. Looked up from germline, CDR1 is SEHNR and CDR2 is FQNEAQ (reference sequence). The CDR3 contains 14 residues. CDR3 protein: CASSPGQEDEKLFF. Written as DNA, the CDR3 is TGTGCCAGCAGCCCGGGACAGGAGGATGAAAAACTGTTTTTT.